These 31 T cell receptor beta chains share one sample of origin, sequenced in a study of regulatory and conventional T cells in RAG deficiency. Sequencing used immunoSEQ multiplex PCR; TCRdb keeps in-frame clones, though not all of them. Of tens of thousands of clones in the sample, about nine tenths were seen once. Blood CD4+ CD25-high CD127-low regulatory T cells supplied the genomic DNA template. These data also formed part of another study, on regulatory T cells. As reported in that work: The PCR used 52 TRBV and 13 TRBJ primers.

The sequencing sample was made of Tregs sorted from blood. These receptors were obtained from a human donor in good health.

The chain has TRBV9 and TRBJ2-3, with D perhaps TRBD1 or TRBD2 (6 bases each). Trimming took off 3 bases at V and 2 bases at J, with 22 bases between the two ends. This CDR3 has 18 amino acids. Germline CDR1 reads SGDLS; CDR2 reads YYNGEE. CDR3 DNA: TGTGCCAGCAGCGCTCGTCGGGGGCCCCAGTCTGTCACAGATACGCAGTATTTT. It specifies CASSARRGPQSVTDTQYF.

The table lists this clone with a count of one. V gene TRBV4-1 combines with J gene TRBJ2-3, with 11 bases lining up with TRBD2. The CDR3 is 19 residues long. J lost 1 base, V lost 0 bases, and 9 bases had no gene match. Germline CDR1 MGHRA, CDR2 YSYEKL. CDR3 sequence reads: CASSQERASSGGRTDTQYF. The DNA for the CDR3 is TGCGCCAGCAGCCAAGAAAGGGCCTCTAGCGGGGGGCGCACAGATACGCAGTATTTT.

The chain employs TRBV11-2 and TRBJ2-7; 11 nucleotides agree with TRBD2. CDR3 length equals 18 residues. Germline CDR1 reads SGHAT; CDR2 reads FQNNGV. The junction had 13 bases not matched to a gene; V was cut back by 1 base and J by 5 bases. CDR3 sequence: CASSLVMGPSGGINEQYF. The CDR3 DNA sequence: TGTGCCAGCAGCTTAGTTATGGGACCTAGCGGGGGGATCAACGAGCAGTACTTC. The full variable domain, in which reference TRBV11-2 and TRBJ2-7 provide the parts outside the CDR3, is EAGVAQSPRYKIIEKRQSVAFWCNPISGHATLYWYQQILGQGPKLLIQFQNNGVVDDSQLPKDRFSAERLKGVDSTLKIQPAKLEDSAVYLCASSLVMGPSGGINEQYFGPGTRLTVT.

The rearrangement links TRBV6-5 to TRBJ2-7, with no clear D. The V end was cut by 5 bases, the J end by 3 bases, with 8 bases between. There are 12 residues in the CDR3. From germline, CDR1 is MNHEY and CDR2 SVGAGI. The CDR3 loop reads CASSERLYEQYF. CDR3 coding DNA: TGTGCCAGCAGTGAAAGGCTCTACGAGCAGTACTTC.

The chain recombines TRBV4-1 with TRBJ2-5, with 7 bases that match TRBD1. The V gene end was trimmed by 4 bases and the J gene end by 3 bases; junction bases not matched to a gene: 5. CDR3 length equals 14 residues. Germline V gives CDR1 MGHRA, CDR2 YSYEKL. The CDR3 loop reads CASSPPGQEETQYF. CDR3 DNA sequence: TGCGCCAGCAGCCCACCCGGACAGGAAGAGACCCAGTACTTC.

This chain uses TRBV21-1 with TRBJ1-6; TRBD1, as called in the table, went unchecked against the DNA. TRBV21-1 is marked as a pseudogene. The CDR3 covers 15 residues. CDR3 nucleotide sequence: TGTGCCAGCAGCACACAGAGCTCCTATAATTCACCCCTCCACTTT. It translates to CASSTQSSYNSPLHF.

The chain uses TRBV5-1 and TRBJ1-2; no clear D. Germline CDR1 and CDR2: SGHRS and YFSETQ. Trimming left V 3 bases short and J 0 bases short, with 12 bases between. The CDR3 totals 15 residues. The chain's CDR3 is CASSWASLANYGYTF. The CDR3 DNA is TGCGCCAGCAGCTGGGCCAGTTTAGCTAACTATGGCTACACCTTC.

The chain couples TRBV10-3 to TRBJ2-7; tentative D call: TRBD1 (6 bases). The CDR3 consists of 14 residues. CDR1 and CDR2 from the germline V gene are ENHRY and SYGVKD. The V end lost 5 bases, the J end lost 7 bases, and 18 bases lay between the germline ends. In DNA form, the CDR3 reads TGTGCCATCAGTCATGGGGGCAGGGGACGGGAGCAGTACTTC. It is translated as CAISHGGRGREQYF.

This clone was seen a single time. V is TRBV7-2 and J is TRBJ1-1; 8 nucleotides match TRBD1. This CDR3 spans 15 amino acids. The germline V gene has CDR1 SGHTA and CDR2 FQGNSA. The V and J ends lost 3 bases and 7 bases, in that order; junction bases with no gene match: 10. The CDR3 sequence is CASSLTGASGNEAFF. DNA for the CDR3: TGTGCCAGCAGCTTGACAGGGGCTTCGGGTAATGAAGCTTTCTTT. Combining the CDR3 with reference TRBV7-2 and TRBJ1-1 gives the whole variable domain GAGVSQSPSNKVTEKGKDVELRCDPISGHTALYWYRQSLGQGLEFLIYFQGNSAPDKSGLPSDRFSAERTGGSVSTLTIQRTQQEDSAVYLCASSLTGASGNEAFFGQGTRLTVV.

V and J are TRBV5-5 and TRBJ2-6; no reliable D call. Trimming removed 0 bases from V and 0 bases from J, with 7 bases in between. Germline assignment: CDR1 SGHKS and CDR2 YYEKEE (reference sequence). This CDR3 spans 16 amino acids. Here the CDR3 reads CASSLEPVSGANVLTF. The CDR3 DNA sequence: TGTGCCAGCAGCTTGGAGCCGGTCTCTGGGGCCAACGTCCTGACTTTC.

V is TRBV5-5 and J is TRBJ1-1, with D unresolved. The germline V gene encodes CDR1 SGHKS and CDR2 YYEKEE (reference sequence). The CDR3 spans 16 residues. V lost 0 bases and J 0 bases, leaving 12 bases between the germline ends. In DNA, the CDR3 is TGTGCCAGCAGCTTGGGGCGTCACCATATGAACACTGAAGCTTTCTTT. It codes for CASSLGRHHMNTEAFF.

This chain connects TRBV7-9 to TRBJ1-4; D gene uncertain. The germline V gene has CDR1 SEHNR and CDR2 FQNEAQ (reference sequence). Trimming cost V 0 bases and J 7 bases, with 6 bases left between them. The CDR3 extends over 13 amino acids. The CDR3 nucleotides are TGTGCCAGCAGCTTAGCGCCGGTTGAAAAACTGTTTTTT. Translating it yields CASSLAPVEKLFF.

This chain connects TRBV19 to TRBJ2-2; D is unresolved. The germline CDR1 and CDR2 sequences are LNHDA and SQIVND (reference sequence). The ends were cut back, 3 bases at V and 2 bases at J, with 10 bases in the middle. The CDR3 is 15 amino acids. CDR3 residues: CASSIQALNTGELFF. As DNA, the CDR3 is TGTGCCAGTAGTATTCAGGCCCTTAACACCGGGGAGCTGTTTTTT. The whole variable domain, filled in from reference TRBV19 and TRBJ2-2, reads DGGITQSPKYLFRKEGQNVTLSCEQNLNHDAMYWYRQDPGQGLRLIYYSQIVNDFQKGDIAEGYSVSREKKESFPLTVTSAQKNPTAFYLCASSIQALNTGELFFGEGSRLTVL.

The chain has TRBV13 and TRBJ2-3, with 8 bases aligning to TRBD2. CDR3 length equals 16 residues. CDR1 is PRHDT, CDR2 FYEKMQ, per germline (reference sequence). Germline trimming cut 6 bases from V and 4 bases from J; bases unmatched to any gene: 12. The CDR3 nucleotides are TGTGCCAGCAGTTCCACCGGCGGGGGGCGATCAGATACGCAGTATTTT. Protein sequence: CASSSTGGGRSDTQYF.

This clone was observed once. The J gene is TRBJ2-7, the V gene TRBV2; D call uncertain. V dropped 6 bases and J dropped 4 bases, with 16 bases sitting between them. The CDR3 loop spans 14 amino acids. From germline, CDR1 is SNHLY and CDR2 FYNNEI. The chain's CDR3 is CASSDIARVYEQYF. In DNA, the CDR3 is TGTGCCAGCAGCGATATCGCAAGGGTTTACGAGCAGTACTTC.

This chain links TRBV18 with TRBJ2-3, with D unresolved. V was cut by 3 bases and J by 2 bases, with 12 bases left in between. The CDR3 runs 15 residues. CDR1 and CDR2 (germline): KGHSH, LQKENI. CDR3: CASSPIQGFTDTQYF. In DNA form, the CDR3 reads TGTGCCAGCTCACCTATTCAAGGTTTCACAGATACGCAGTATTTT.

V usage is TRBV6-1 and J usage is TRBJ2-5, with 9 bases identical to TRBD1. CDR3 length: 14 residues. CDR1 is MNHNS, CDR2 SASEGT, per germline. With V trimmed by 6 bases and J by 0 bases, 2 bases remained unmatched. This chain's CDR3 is CASRRDRDQETQYF. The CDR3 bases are TGTGCCAGCAGAAGGGACAGGGACCAAGAGACCCAGTACTTC.

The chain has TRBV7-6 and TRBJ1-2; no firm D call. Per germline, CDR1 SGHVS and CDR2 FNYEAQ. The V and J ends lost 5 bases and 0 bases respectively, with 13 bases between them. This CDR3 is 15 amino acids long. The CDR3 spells CASSANTPANYGYTF. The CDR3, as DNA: TGTGCCAGCAGCGCAAATACTCCAGCTAACTATGGCTACACCTTC.

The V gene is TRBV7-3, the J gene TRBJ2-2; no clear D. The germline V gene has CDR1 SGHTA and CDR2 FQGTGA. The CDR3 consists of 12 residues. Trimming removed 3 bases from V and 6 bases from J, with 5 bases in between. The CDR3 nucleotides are TGTGCCAGCAGCTTTCGGCCCGGGGAGCTGTTTTTT. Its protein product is CASSFRPGELFF.

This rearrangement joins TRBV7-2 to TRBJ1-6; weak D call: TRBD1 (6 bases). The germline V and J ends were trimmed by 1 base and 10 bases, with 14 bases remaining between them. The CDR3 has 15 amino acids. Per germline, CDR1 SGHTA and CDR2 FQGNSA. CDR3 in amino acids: CASSLGVRGYSPLHF. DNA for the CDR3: TGTGCCAGCAGCTTAGGAGTCAGGGGCTACTCACCCCTCCACTTT.

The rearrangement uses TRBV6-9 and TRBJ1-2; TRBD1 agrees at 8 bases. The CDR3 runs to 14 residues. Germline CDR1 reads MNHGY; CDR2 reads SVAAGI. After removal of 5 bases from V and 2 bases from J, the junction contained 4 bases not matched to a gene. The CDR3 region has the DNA TGTGCCAGCAGTACCCGGACAGGGAACTATGGCTACACCTTC. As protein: CASSTRTGNYGYTF.

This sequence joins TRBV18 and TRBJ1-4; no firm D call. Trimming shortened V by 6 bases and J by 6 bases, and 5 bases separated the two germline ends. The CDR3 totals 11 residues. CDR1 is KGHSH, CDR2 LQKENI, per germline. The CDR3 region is CASSRYEKLFF. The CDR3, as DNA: TGTGCCAGCTCCCGCTATGAAAAACTGTTTTTT.

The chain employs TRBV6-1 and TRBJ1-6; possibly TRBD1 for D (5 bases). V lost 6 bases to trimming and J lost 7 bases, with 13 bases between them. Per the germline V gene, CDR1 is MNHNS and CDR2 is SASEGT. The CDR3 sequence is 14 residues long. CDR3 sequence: CASRATTENSPLHF. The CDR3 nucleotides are TGTGCCAGCAGAGCTACGACAGAAAATTCACCCCTCCACTTT.

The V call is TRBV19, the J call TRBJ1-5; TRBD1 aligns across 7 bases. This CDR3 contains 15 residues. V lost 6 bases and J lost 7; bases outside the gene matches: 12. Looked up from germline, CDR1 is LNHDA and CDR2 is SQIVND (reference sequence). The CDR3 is CASRIRRDRNQPQHF. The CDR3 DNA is TGTGCCAGTAGAATTCGCCGGGACAGAAACCAGCCCCAGCATTTT.

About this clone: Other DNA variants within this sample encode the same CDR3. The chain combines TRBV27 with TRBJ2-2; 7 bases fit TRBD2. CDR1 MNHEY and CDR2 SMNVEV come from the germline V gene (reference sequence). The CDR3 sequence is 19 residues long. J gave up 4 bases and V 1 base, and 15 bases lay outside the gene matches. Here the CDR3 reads CASSLWGGTVGGPTGELFF. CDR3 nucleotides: TGTGCCAGCAGTTTATGGGGGGGGACGGTGGGGGGACCCACCGGGGAGCTGTTTTTT.

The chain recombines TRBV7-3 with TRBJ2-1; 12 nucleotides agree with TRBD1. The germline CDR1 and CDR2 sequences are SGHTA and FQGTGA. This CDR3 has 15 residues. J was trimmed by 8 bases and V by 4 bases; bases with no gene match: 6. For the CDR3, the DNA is TGTGCCAGCAGCTCGCCGGGACAGGGGGCGGATGAGCAGTTCTTC. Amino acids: CASSSPGQGADEQFF.

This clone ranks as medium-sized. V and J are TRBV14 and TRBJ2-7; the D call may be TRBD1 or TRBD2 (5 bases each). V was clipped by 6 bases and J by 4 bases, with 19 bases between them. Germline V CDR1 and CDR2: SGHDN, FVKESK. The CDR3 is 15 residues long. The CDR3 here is CASRLRFGTQYEQYF. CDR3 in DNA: TGTGCCAGCAGGCTCCGATTCGGGACCCAATACGAGCAGTACTTC.

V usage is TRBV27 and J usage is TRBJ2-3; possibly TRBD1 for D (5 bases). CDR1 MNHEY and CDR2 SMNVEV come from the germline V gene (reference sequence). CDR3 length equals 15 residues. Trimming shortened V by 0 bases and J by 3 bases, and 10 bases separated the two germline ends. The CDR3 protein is CASSLSYRLTDTQYF. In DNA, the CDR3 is TGTGCCAGCAGTTTATCATACAGGCTAACAGATACGCAGTATTTT.

The CDR3: CASSPGGNGETQYF. The CDR3 nucleotides read TGTGCCAGCAGCCCGGGGGGGAATGGGGAGACCCAGTACTTC. This chain joins TRBV5-4 and TRBJ2-5, with 8 bases aligning to TRBD2. Trimming took 4 bases from V and 5 from J; bases not matched to a gene: 7. CDR1 SGHNT and CDR2 YYREEE come from the germline V gene (reference sequence). This CDR3 has 14 amino acids.

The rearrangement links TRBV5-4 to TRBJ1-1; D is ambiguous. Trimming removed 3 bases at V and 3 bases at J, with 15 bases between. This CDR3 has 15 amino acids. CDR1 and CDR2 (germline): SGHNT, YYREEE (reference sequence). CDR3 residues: CASSSLVGRDTEAFF. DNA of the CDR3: TGTGCCAGCAGCTCCTTAGTCGGGAGGGACACTGAAGCTTTCTTT.

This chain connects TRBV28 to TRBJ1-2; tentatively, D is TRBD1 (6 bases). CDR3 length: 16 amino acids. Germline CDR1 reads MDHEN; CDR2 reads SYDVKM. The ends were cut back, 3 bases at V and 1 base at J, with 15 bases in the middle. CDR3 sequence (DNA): TGTGCCAGCAGTTTCTCCAGGGGCATTTATAACTATGGCTACACCTTC. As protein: CASSFSRGIYNYGYTF.